The clone carrying this TCR beta chain was detected a few times. Its target is unknown. 5'RACE primed from the constant segment yielded TCR alpha and TCR beta cDNA libraries bearing sample barcodes and UMIs. TCRdb used MiXCR to reprocess the 5' RACE reads, holding one entry per CDR3 protein. The sample lists around 340,000 distinct CDR3 sequences, roughly 14% seen once, with around a fifth in the top ten. Germline V gene data show CDR1 as SEHNR and CDR2 as FQNEAQ (reference sequence). This CDR3 contains 16 residues. With 7 bases removed from V and 1 base from J, the gap between germline ends came to 19 bases. The source of the sample is a study of T-cell memory formation after mild COVID-19. Whole-study context: There were largely donor-specific TCR clusters.

Study-wide points: There was a balanced CD4/CD8 profile in clones contracting day 15 to 85, and later expanders leaned CD4+.

This clonotype was obtained from a man aged 18 to 35 who had mild COVID-19 (a few samples of this study predate the infection). Cell type and time point are not known. The rearrangement links TRBV7-9 to TRBJ1-1; D gene uncertain. Specimen: PBMCs or a T cell subset sorted from them (not recorded which). CDR3 in DNA: TGTGCCAGCACCCCGGTCCGGAACCGGGAGAACACTGAAGCTTTCTTT. This sequence encodes CASTPVRNRENTEAFF.